The next 28 T cell receptor beta chains were all read from a single sample in a study of cytomegalovirus exposure and HLA in healthy donors. A multiplex PCR was run with 60 Vbeta primers and 13 Jbeta primers. Clones were sequenced by immunoSEQ multiplex PCR, and TCRdb holds only the in-frame ones, with some missing. The sample records around 280,000 clones, 85% to 90% being singletons. The sample consisted of PBMCs. The receptors were sampled from a woman aged 18 to 35 in good health and CMV-seronegative.

The genes are TRBV29-1 and TRBJ2-7, with 7 bases aligning to TRBD1. With V trimmed by 3 bases and J by 4 bases, 9 bases remained unmatched. Germline V gene sequence: CDR1 SQVTM, CDR2 ANQGSEA. This CDR3 comprises 14 residues. The CDR3 sequence: CSVEFRDRLYEQYF. The DNA for the CDR3 is TGCAGCGTTGAGTTCCGGGACAGATTGTACGAGCAGTACTTC.

V and J are TRBV2 and TRBJ1-4; D is unresolved. This CDR3 is 11 amino acids long. Trimming removed 5 bases at V and 6 bases at J, with 4 bases between. Germline V gene lookup returns CDR1 SNHLY and CDR2 FYNNEI. CDR3 sequence reads: CASSRDEKLFF. As DNA, the CDR3 is TGTGCCAGCAGTCGGGATGAAAAACTGTTTTTT.

The V call is TRBV11-2, the J call TRBJ2-5; 9 positions agree with TRBD2. In germline, CDR1 is SGHAT, CDR2 FQNNGV. This CDR3 is 15 amino acids long. The V and J ends lost 7 bases and 5 bases, in that order; junction bases with no gene match: 11. In nucleotides, the CDR3 is TGTGCCAGCACCCGTTGGGGCGGGGGGGCGGAGACCCAGTACTTC. The encoded protein is CASTRWGGGAETQYF. The whole variable domain, filled in from reference TRBV11-2 and TRBJ2-5, reads EAGVAQSPRYKIIEKRQSVAFWCNPISGHATLYWYQQILGQGPKLLIQFQNNGVVDDSQLPKDRFSAERLKGVDSTLKIQPAKLEDSAVYLCASTRWGGGAETQYFGPGTRLLVL.

The chain joins TRBV5-1 to TRBJ1-1; D perhaps matches TRBD1 (6 bases). This CDR3 is built from 15 residues. The V end lost 1 base, the J end lost 0 bases, and 10 bases lay between the germline ends. Germline V gene sequence: CDR1 SGHRS, CDR2 YFSETQ. CDR3 protein: CASSLLAGVNTEAFF. The CDR3, as DNA: TGCGCCAGCAGCTTGTTAGCAGGGGTGAACACTGAAGCTTTCTTT.

The chain has TRBV5-1 and TRBJ2-5; D is perhaps TRBD1 (5 bases). The germline CDR1 and CDR2 sequences are SGHRS and YFSETQ. With 0 bases removed from V and 5 bases from J, the gap between germline ends came to 8 bases. The CDR3 runs 13 residues. The DNA for the CDR3 is TGCGCCAGCAGCTTGGGCGCAGGGGAGACCCAGTACTTC. Residues: CASSLGAGETQYF. The full variable domain, in which reference TRBV5-1 and TRBJ2-5 provide the parts outside the CDR3, is KAGVTQTPRYLIKTRGQQVTLSCSPISGHRSVSWYQQTPGQGLQFLFEYFSETQRNKGNFPGRFSGRQFSNSRSEMNVSTLELGDSALYLCASSLGAGETQYFGPGTRLLVL.

This chain joins TRBV19 and TRBJ2-5; maybe TRBD2 (7 bases). V lost 10 bases to trimming and J lost 4 bases, with 16 bases between them. CDR1 is LNHDA and CDR2 is SQIVND in the germline V gene (reference sequence). The CDR3 contains 13 residues. CDR3 nucleotides: TGTGCCACCCGACCGGGGGGCCTAGAGACCCAGTACTTC. This gives the protein CATRPGGLETQYF.

This chain links TRBV27 with TRBJ1-1; 9 nucleotides line up with TRBD1. V dropped 1 base and J dropped 5; count of bases not matched to a gene: 11. Per germline, CDR1 MNHEY and CDR2 SMNVEV (reference sequence). The CDR3 is 17 amino acids. Here the CDR3 reads CASSLLLPTGGGTEAFF. The CDR3 region has the DNA TGTGCCAGCAGTTTATTACTCCCGACAGGGGGAGGGACTGAAGCTTTCTTT.

This clone came up once. The chain employs TRBV10-3 and TRBJ1-2; no clear D gene. There are 12 residues in the CDR3. Trimming left V 6 bases short and J 7 bases short, with 12 bases between. Germline CDR1 is ENHRY and CDR2 is SYGVKD. The CDR3 spells CAIRETLGGYTF. For the CDR3, the DNA is TGTGCCATCAGGGAGACTCTAGGTGGCTACACCTTC.

In nucleotides, the CDR3 is TGTGCCTGGAGAGGGGACAGGGGAAGCCCTACTGAAAAACTGTTTTTT. This codes for CAWRGDRGSPTEKLFF. The rearrangement joins TRBV30 to TRBJ1-4, with 10 nucleotides matching TRBD1. Looked up from germline, CDR1 is GTSNPN and CDR2 is SVGIG (reference sequence). J lost 7 bases, V lost 3 bases, and 11 bases had no gene match. CDR3 length equals 16 residues.

The genes are TRBV5-4 and TRBJ1-6, with D tentatively TRBD1 (5 bases). Germline values: CDR1 SGHNT, CDR2 YYREEE (reference sequence). With 1 base removed from V and 5 bases from J, the gap between germline ends came to 7 bases. The CDR3 has 14 residues. The CDR3 coding sequence is TGTGCCAGCAGCTTGTCCAGGGATAATTCACCCCTCCACTTT. Translation: CASSLSRDNSPLHF.

CDR3 sequence reads: CASSLFLANTDTQYF. CDR3 coding DNA: TGTGCCAGCAGCTTATTCCTAGCTAACACAGATACGCAGTATTTT. This chain connects TRBV11-1 to TRBJ2-3, with D possibly being TRBD2 (5 bases). The CDR3 covers 15 residues. V lost 2 bases to trimming and J lost 2 bases, with 11 bases between them. From germline, CDR1 is SGHAT and CDR2 FQDESV (reference sequence).

V usage is TRBV7-9 and J usage is TRBJ2-2; 10 bases fit TRBD1. Per germline, CDR1 SEHNR and CDR2 FQNEAQ (reference sequence). This CDR3 region has 17 residues. The J segment lost 5 bases and the V segment lost 0 bases, leaving 6 bases of the junction unmatched. The CDR3 DNA is TGTGCCAGCAGCTTAGCGAGACAGGGGGCTCGGACCGGGGAGCTGTTTTTT. Encoded protein: CASSLARQGARTGELFF.

V gene TRBV11-1 combines with J gene TRBJ1-2, with D perhaps matching TRBD1 (5 bases). Trimming shortened V by 5 bases and J by 3 bases, and 19 bases separated the two germline ends. This CDR3 is 16 amino acids long. CDR1 and CDR2 from the germline V gene are SGHAT and FQDESV (reference sequence). The CDR3: CASSLNVRGSDYGYTF. The DNA for the CDR3 is TGTGCCAGCAGCCTGAACGTGCGGGGCTCTGACTATGGCTACACCTTC. Together with reference TRBV11-1 and TRBJ1-2, the CDR3 gives the full variable domain: EAEVAQSPRYKITEKSQAVAFWCDPISGHATLYWYRQILGQGPELLVQFQDESVVDDSQLPKDRFSAERLKGVDSTLKIQPAELGDSAMYLCASSLNVRGSDYGYTFGSGTRLTVV.

The rearrangement links TRBV11-2 to TRBJ1-1, with TRBD1 as a possible D gene (6 bases). Germline CDR1 SGHAT, CDR2 FQNNGV. The ends were cut back, 2 bases at V and 2 bases at J, with 12 bases in the middle. There are 15 residues in the CDR3. CDR3 residues: CASSLTGRVNTEAFF. Written as DNA, the CDR3 is TGTGCCAGCAGCTTAACAGGGCGAGTTAACACTGAAGCTTTCTTT.

The chain recombines TRBV27 with TRBJ2-5; possibly TRBD2 for D (5 bases). Trimming removed 0 bases from V and 2 bases from J, with 10 bases in between. This CDR3 contains 15 residues. Germline assignment: CDR1 MNHEY and CDR2 SMNVEV (reference sequence). The CDR3 region is CASSLSSGTQETQYF. The CDR3 nucleotides read TGTGCCAGCAGTTTATCGTCGGGAACTCAAGAGACCCAGTACTTC.

The chain's CDR3 is CASSLSHATEAFF. The CDR3 nucleotides are TGCGCCAGCAGCTTAAGCCATGCCACTGAAGCTTTCTTT. The V gene is TRBV5-1, the J gene TRBJ1-1; D unresolved. The CDR3 consists of 13 residues. Trimming took 2 bases from V and 4 from J, leaving 9 bases between them. Germline V gives CDR1 SGHRS, CDR2 YFSETQ. Supplemented by reference TRBV5-1 and TRBJ1-1, the full variable domain reads KAGVTQTPRYLIKTRGQQVTLSCSPISGHRSVSWYQQTPGQGLQFLFEYFSETQRNKGNFPGRFSGRQFSNSRSEMNVSTLELGDSALYLCASSLSHATEAFFGQGTRLTVV.

This chain uses TRBV9 with TRBJ2-7, with D perhaps TRBD1 (6 bases). Trimming took off 0 bases at V and 0 bases at J, with 13 bases between the two ends. This CDR3 is built from 16 residues. Germline V gene lookup returns CDR1 SGDLS and CDR2 YYNGEE. The CDR3 DNA follows: TGTGCCAGCAGCGTAGACCCTTTGGACAGCTCCTACGAGCAGTACTTC. Translation gives CASSVDPLDSSYEQYF.

This chain uses TRBV27 with TRBJ2-1; perhaps TRBD2 as D (6 bases). Looked up from germline, CDR1 is MNHEY and CDR2 is SMNVEV (reference sequence). V was pared by 3 bases and J by 3 bases, with 15 bases between. The CDR3 totals 16 residues. The CDR3 DNA follows: TGTGCCAGCAGTTTCGATGGCGGCGGGGTCTACAATGAGCAGTTCTTC. Protein: CASSFDGGGVYNEQFF.

The genes are TRBV5-6 and TRBJ1-2; D unclear. Germline CDR1 SGHDT, CDR2 YYEEEE. The CDR3 has 15 residues. V was cut by 0 bases and J by 2 bases, with 11 bases left in between. CDR3 region: CASSLGSGQNYGYTF. In DNA, the CDR3 is TGTGCCAGCAGCTTGGGGTCAGGTCAAAACTATGGCTACACCTTC.

On this clone itself: The junction differs from germline at one of its ends, possibly a read error. The chain employs TRBV7-9 and TRBJ2-7; maybe TRBD2 (6 bases). The CDR3 loop spans 16 amino acids. Germline V lookup: CDR1 SEHNR, CDR2 FQNEAQ (reference sequence). DNA for the CDR3: TGTTCCAGCAGCTTACATCCGGGGGAGAGCTCCTACGAGCAGTACTTC. This gives the protein CSSSLHPGESSYEQYF.

J is TRBJ1-2 and V is TRBV30; no reliable D call. The CDR3 length is 13 residues. The germline V and J ends were trimmed by 0 bases and 4 bases, with 9 bases remaining between them. Germline lookup yields CDR1 GTSNPN and CDR2 SVGIG (reference sequence). CDR3 DNA: TGTGCCTGGAGTGTACAAGGAGGCTATGGCTACACCTTC. Encoded protein: CAWSVQGGYGYTF.

As DNA, the CDR3 is TGTGCCAGCAGTTTAGGAAGGGGCTCCTACGAGCAGTACTTC. Encoded protein: CASSLGRGSYEQYF. The genes are TRBV27 and TRBJ2-5; tentative D call: TRBD1 (5 bases). The J call is in doubt because the DNA end fits TRBJ2-7 better. Germline V gene sequence: CDR1 MNHEY, CDR2 SMNVEV (reference sequence). CDR3 length: 14 residues.

The V call is TRBV2, the J call TRBJ1-5, with a tentative D call TRBD1 (6 bases). V was cut by 6 bases and J by 1 base, with 13 bases left in between. In germline, CDR1 is SNHLY, CDR2 FYNNEI. This CDR3 contains 15 residues. In DNA, the CDR3 is TGTGCCAGCAGACACAGGGAAAGGAGCAATCAGCCCCAGCATTTT. Translating it yields CASRHRERSNQPQHF. The full variable domain, completed using reference TRBV2 and TRBJ1-5, is EPEVTQTPSHQVTQMGQEVILRCVPISNHLYFYWYRQILGQKVEFLVSFYNNEISEKSEIFDDQFSVERPDGSNFTLKIRSTKLEDSAMYFCASRHRERSNQPQHFGDGTRLSIL.

This clone was seen a few times. This rearrangement joins TRBV20-1 to TRBJ2-1; unclear D gene. Germline loops: CDR1 DFQATT, CDR2 SNEGSKA (reference sequence). CDR3 length: 10 residues. V was cut by 6 bases and J by 10 bases, with 10 bases left in between. The CDR3 here is CSALELEQFF. The DNA for the CDR3 is TGCAGTGCCTTGGAGCTCGAGCAGTTCTTC.

V is TRBV11-2 and J is TRBJ2-1; D not resolved. Trimming stripped 1 base from V and 12 bases from J, with 7 bases between. Germline V gene sequence: CDR1 SGHAT, CDR2 FQNNGV. This CDR3 comprises 11 residues. CDR3 sequence (DNA): TGTGCCAGCAGCTTAGGTCGGGTGCAGTTCTTC. This sequence encodes CASSLGRVQFF. Full variable domain (rest looked up from reference TRBV11-2 and TRBJ2-1): EAGVAQSPRYKIIEKRQSVAFWCNPISGHATLYWYQQILGQGPKLLIQFQNNGVVDDSQLPKDRFSAERLKGVDSTLKIQPAKLEDSAVYLCASSLGRVQFFGPGTRLTVL.

This chain uses TRBV6-1 with TRBJ2-7; D gene unclear. Germline V lookup: CDR1 MNHNS, CDR2 SASEGT. CDR3 size: 12 residues. V lost 5 bases, J lost 6 bases, and 11 bases lay in between. The CDR3 DNA sequence: TGTGCCAGCAGTCCGGAGAGGTTCGAGCAGTACTTC. Encoded protein: CASSPERFEQYF.

The chain couples TRBV9 to TRBJ2-1, with 12 bases matching TRBD2. The CDR3 totals 17 residues. V dropped 4 bases and J dropped 8; count of bases not matched to a gene: 13. Germline V gene lookup returns CDR1 SGDLS and CDR2 YYNGEE. Here the CDR3 DNA reads TGTGCCAGCAGCCCATACTCTAGCGGGGGGGCCGTCGATGAGCAGTTCTTC. Its protein is CASSPYSSGGAVDEQFF.

CDR3 sequence reads: CASSPQGIGGYTF. In DNA form, the CDR3 reads TGCGCCAGCAGCCCACAGGGGATAGGGGGCTACACCTTC. The chain carries TRBV5-1 and TRBJ1-2; 7 positions agree with TRBD1. This CDR3 has 13 residues. V was clipped by 4 bases and J by 8 bases; unmatched bases: 8. The germline V gene has CDR1 SGHRS and CDR2 YFSETQ.